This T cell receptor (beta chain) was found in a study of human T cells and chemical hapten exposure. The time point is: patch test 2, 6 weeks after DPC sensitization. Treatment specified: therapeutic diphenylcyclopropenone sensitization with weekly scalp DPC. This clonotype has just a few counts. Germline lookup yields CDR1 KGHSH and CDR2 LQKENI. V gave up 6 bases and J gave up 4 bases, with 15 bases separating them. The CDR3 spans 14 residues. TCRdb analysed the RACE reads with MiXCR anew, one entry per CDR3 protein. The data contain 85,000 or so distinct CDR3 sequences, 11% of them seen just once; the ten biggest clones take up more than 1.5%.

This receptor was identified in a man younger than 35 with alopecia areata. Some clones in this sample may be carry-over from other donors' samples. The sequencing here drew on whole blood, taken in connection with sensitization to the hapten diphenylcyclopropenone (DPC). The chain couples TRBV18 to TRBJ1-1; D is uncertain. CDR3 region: CASSSGSEGTEAFF. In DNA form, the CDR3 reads TGTGCCAGCTCTTCCGGTTCAGAGGGCACTGAAGCTTTCTTT.